This T cell receptor (beta chain) was recovered during a study of chemoradiotherapy in HPV16-positive cancers (dated by TCRdb to the early 2020s). The study in broad terms: Functional T-cell assays on cells from two HPV16-positive patients defined candidate HPV-specific T-cell clones and common TCR motifs. The study asked whether T-cell immunity to the HPV oncoproteins E6 and E7 changes during chemoradiotherapy and whether this immunity affects survival. The candidate HPV-specific TCRs and motifs were subsequently tracked in TCR repertoires obtained from some 90 patients with HPV-related cancers. Paper-wide results and their limitations: In HPV16-positive patients, expansion of HPV-responsive T cells during chemoradiotherapy was found to be associated with improved recurrence-free survival. Expansion of candidate HPV-specific clones and E7-related TCR motifs was observed in the tumor microenvironment during treatment, whereas no such expansion was observed for non-HPV-specific T cells. The survival association was reported for HPV16-positive patients, and the functional definition of HPV-specific T cells was derived from only a couple of HPV16-positive patients.

Repertoires were sampled multiple times during chemoradiotherapy, which allowed clonal expansion in the tumor microenvironment to be followed. This clone has a single count. Its antigen remains unidentified. Base qualities are missing; no much larger clone stands one base away. CDR1 and CDR2 are read off the germline V gene as LGHNA and YSLEER. Inclusive of the bounding cysteine and phenylalanine, the CDR3 is 13 residues long. The sequence is cut down to CDR3 DNA, 39 bases in frame from base 1. V sheds 1 base and J sheds 13 bases, leaving 16 bases between their ends. Preparation of the library involved the immunoSEQ multiplex PCR assay. TCRdb took over this immuneACCESS table, retaining in-frame rearrangements with V and J assigned. Such tables are incomplete; in checked studies, under half of the missing clones stem from an unresolved V gene, and the remainder is unexplained. The sample data list 45,000 to 60,000 clones, and roughly nine tenths of these were observed just once. Of the sample, around 3.5% is held by the ten largest clones.

The receptor comes from a human donor with HPV-associated anogenital cancer. This chain is built from TRBV4-3 and TRBJ1-2; a tentative D call is TRBD1 (5 bases match). Material: blood, obtained from a patient who underwent chemoradiotherapy. The nucleotides read TGCGCCAGCAGCCAAGGGAGGGGTTTATGGTCCACCTTC. Protein translation: CASSQGRGLWSTF.